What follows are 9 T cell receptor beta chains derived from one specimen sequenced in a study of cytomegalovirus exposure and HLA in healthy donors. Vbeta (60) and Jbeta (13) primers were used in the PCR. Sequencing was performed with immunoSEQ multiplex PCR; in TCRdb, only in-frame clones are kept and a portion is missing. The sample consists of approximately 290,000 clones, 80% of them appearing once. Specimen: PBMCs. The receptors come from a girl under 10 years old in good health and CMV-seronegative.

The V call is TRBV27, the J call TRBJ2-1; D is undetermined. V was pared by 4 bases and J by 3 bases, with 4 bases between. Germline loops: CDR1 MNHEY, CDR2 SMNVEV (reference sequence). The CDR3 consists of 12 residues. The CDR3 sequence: CASSSNYNEQFF. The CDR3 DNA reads TGTGCCAGCAGTTCAAACTACAATGAGCAGTTCTTC.

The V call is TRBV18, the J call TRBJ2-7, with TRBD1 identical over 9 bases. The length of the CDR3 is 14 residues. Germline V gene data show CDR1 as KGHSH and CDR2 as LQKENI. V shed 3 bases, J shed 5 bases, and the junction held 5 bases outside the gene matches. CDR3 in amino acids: CASSPEQGADEQYF. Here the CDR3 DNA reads TGTGCCAGCTCACCCGAACAGGGGGCGGACGAGCAGTACTTC.

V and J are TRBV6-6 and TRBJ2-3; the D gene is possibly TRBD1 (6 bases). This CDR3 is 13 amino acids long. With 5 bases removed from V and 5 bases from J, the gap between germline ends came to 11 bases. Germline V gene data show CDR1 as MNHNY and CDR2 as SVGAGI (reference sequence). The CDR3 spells CASSILGGDTQYF. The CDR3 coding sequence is TGTGCCAGCAGTATTCTAGGGGGAGATACGCAGTATTTT.

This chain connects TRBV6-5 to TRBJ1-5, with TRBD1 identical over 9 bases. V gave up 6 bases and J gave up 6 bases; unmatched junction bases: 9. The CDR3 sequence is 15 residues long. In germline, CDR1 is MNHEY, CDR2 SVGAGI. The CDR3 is CASSYKTGGGQPQHF. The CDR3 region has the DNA TGTGCCAGCAGCTATAAGACAGGGGGTGGTCAGCCCCAGCATTTT.

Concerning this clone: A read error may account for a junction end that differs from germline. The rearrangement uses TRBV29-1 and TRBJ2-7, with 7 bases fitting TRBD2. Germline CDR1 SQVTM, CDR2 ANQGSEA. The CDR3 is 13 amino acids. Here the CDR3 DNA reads TGCAGCGTCGAAGCGGGATTCCCCAACGAGCAGTACTTC. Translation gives CSVEAGFPNEQYF.

In DNA, the CDR3 is TGTGCCTGGGGGGCAGTAGGAGACATTCAGTACTTC. It encodes CAWGAVGDIQYF. The chain joins TRBV30 to TRBJ2-4; tentatively, D is TRBD1 (5 bases). Germline CDR1 GTSNPN, CDR2 SVGIG (reference sequence). Trimming cost V 5 bases and J 8 bases, with 13 bases left between them. The CDR3 is 12 amino acids.

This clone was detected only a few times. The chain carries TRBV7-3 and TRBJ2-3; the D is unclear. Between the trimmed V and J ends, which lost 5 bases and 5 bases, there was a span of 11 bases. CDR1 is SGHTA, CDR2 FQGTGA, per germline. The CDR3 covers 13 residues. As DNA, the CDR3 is TGTGCCAGCAGCCCCCTAGTTGGAGATACGCAGTATTTT. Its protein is CASSPLVGDTQYF.

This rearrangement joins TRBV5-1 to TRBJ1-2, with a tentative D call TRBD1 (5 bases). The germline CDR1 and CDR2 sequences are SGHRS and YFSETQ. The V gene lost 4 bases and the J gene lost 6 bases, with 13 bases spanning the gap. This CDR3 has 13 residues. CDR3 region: CASSRDSPNGYTF. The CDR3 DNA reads TGCGCCAGCAGCCGTGACAGTCCTAATGGCTACACCTTC.

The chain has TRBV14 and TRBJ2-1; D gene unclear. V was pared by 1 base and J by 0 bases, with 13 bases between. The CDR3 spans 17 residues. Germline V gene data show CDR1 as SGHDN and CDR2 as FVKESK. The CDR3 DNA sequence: TGTGCCAGCAGCCAAGTGGTTCGTCAGTACTCCTACAATGAGCAGTTCTTC. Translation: CASSQVVRQYSYNEQFF.